The 20 T cell receptor beta chains below come from one sample, sequenced in a study of blood T cell repertoires in COVID-19. Here immunoSEQ multiplex PCR was the method, and the copy in TCRdb shows in-frame clones only, minus some. The sample shows about 140,000 clones, roughly four fifths of them seen only once. Sequences were obtained from peripheral blood. The receptors were sampled from a woman older than 75 with active or convalescent COVID-19.

This rearrangement joins TRBV19 to TRBJ1-5; no definite D call. V lost 7 bases and J 0 bases, leaving 10 bases between the germline ends. The CDR3 consists of 14 residues. Per the germline V gene, CDR1 is LNHDA and CDR2 is SQIVND (reference sequence). The CDR3 sequence: CASTTTGSNQPQHF. The CDR3 DNA reads TGTGCCAGTACCACCACGGGTAGCAATCAGCCCCAGCATTTT.

The CDR3 loop is CASSVVPGGYNTEAFF. The CDR3 DNA sequence: TGTGCCAGCAGCGTAGTGCCGGGGGGGTATAACACTGAAGCTTTCTTT. The V and J genes are TRBV9 and TRBJ1-1; D perhaps matches TRBD1 (5 bases). This CDR3 region has 16 residues. Trimming took 0 bases from V and 2 from J, leaving 14 bases between them. Germline CDR1 reads SGDLS; CDR2 reads YYNGEE.

Only a few counts were recorded for this clone. The rearrangement uses TRBV19 and TRBJ1-5; perhaps TRBD1 as D (5 bases). The V end lost 6 bases, the J end lost 3 bases, and 9 bases lay between the germline ends. This CDR3 contains 13 residues. Per the germline V gene, CDR1 is LNHDA and CDR2 is SQIVND (reference sequence). The CDR3, as DNA: TGTGCCAGTAGCAGACAGTTCAATCAGCCCCAGCATTTT. Its translation: CASSRQFNQPQHF.

The V and J genes are TRBV4-1 and TRBJ2-1; 9 bases align to TRBD1. The J segment lost 5 bases and the V segment lost 1 base, leaving 3 bases of the junction unmatched. Germline V gene sequence: CDR1 MGHRA, CDR2 YSYEKL. This CDR3 has 15 residues. The CDR3 sequence: CASSQGDRVNNEQFF. The CDR3 region has the DNA TGCGCCAGCAGCCAAGGGGACAGGGTGAACAATGAGCAGTTCTTC.

The V gene is TRBV18, the J gene TRBJ1-5, with TRBD1 matching 10 bases. Looked up from germline, CDR1 is KGHSH and CDR2 is LQKENI. This CDR3 contains 15 residues. J lost 4 bases, V lost 5 bases, and 5 bases had no gene match. DNA for the CDR3: TGTGCCAGCTCAGCGGGGGGACAGGGGAATCAGCCCCAGCATTTT. Amino acids: CASSAGGQGNQPQHF.

The chain employs TRBV29-1 and TRBJ1-2, with 9 nucleotides matching TRBD1. Germline CDR1 and CDR2: SQVTM and ANQGSEA. Trimming cost V 5 bases and J 4 bases; bases outside gene matches: 8. This CDR3 has 14 residues. Here the CDR3 reads CSVFPDRGGYGYTF. CDR3 coding DNA: TGCAGCGTTTTCCCCGACAGGGGGGGCTATGGCTACACCTTC.

The chain couples TRBV30 to TRBJ2-2, with a weak D call TRBD1 (7 bases). Germline values: CDR1 GTSNPN, CDR2 SVGIG (reference sequence). The length of the CDR3 is 16 residues. The V end lost 2 bases, the J end lost 6 bases, and 19 bases lay between the germline ends. CDR3 in DNA: TGTGCCTGGAGTTCGATTCGCAGGGGGGTTCCCGGGGAGCTGTTTTTT. It yields the protein CAWSSIRRGVPGELFF. Together with reference TRBV30 and TRBJ2-2, the CDR3 gives the full variable domain: SQTIHQWPATLVQPVGSPLSLECTVEGTSNPNLYWYRQAAGRGLQLLFYSVGIGQISSEVPQNLSASRPQDRQFILSSKKLLLSDSGFYLCAWSSIRRGVPGELFFGEGSRLTVL.

V gene TRBV4-1 combines with J gene TRBJ2-7; D may be TRBD1 (6 bases). V dropped 3 bases and J dropped 2 bases, with 11 bases sitting between them. Germline V lookup: CDR1 MGHRA, CDR2 YSYEKL. This CDR3 region has 14 residues. The CDR3 nucleotides read TGCGCCAGCAGCCACGACAGGTCCACCTACGAGCAGTACTTC. Translation gives CASSHDRSTYEQYF.

The chain carries TRBV7-9 and TRBJ1-2; 7 bases are shared with TRBD1. V lost 1 base to trimming and J lost 14 bases; unmatched junction nucleotides: 13. The CDR3 spans 14 residues. CDR1 and CDR2 (germline): SEHNR, FQNEAQ (reference sequence). CDR3 in amino acids: CASSLDLTDRVGTF. The CDR3 bases are TGTGCCAGCAGCTTAGATTTAACTGACAGGGTGGGAACCTTC.

The chain links TRBV5-5 to TRBJ2-5; D is undetermined. CDR1 and CDR2 from the germline V gene are SGHKS and YYEKEE (reference sequence). The length of the CDR3 is 12 residues. V shed 2 bases and J shed 4 bases, with 6 bases lying between them. CDR3 amino acids: CASSFPLETQYF. The DNA for the CDR3 is TGTGCCAGCAGCTTCCCACTAGAGACCCAGTACTTC.

J is TRBJ2-2 and V is TRBV5-1; 12 nucleotides align to TRBD1. This CDR3 contains 17 residues. Unmatched junction bases numbered 12, after V lost 5 bases and J lost 7 bases. The V gene's germline CDR1 is SGHRS and CDR2 YFSETQ. In nucleotides, the CDR3 is TGCGCCAGCAGTCAAACCTTGGGGACAGGGGGCCTCGGGGAGCTGTTTTTT. Its translation is CASSQTLGTGGLGELFF.

Worth noting for this clone: A much bigger clone sits one base away, suggesting this may be a read error. The rearrangement joins TRBV6-5 to TRBJ2-5, with D perhaps matching TRBD1 (6 bases). The CDR3 is 15 residues long. Per germline, CDR1 MNHEY and CDR2 SVGAGI. The V and J ends lost 6 bases and 5 bases respectively, with 19 bases between them. The CDR3 sequence is CASSQTLGARETQYF. In DNA form, the CDR3 reads TGTGCCAGCAGCCAAACACTGGGGGCTCGCGAGACCCAGTACTTC.

This clone turned up a few times. This rearrangement joins TRBV4-3 to TRBJ1-6; D is possibly TRBD1 (6 bases). The CDR3 loop spans 15 amino acids. CDR1 is LGHNA, CDR2 YSLEER, per germline. V was clipped by 3 bases and J by 7 bases, with 13 bases between them. CDR3 sequence: CASSQRGGPNSPLHF. The CDR3 DNA is TGCGCCAGCAGCCAGCGTGGGGGCCCCAATTCACCCCTCCACTTT.

This clone was picked up one time. This chain uses TRBV6-1 with TRBJ1-2; D is unresolved. The germline CDR1 and CDR2 sequences are MNHNS and SASEGT. This CDR3 comprises 13 residues. The V gene lost 0 bases and the J gene lost 7 bases, with 9 bases spanning the gap. The CDR3 bases are TGTGCCAGCAGTGAAGCGCGGGTAGCTGGCTACACCTTC. Its translation: CASSEARVAGYTF.

This chain uses TRBV7-9 with TRBJ1-6; D call uncertain. The CDR3 spans 14 residues. The germline V gene encodes CDR1 SEHNR and CDR2 FQNEAQ (reference sequence). The V end lost 1 base, the J end lost 6 bases, and 7 bases lay between the germline ends. CDR3 DNA: TGTGCCAGCAGCTTAGAGTCCGGTAATTCACCCCTCCACTTT. Amino acids: CASSLESGNSPLHF.

V is TRBV7-2 and J is TRBJ1-2; D possibly corresponds to TRBD1 (5 bases). V lost 3 bases, J lost 3 bases, and 17 bases lay in between. Per germline, CDR1 SGHTA and CDR2 FQGNSA. The CDR3 sequence is 16 residues long. The CDR3 bases are TGTGCCAGCAGCTTCCTAGGGGCACGTCGGGACTATGGCTACACCTTC. It codes for CASSFLGARRDYGYTF. The full variable domain, in which reference TRBV7-2 and TRBJ1-2 provide the parts outside the CDR3, is GAGVSQSPSNKVTEKGKDVELRCDPISGHTALYWYRQSLGQGLEFLIYFQGNSAPDKSGLPSDRFSAERTGGSVSTLTIQRTQQEDSAVYLCASSFLGARRDYGYTFGSGTRLTVV.

The CDR3 DNA is TGTGCCAGCAGCTGGAACAGGGTCTCTGGAAACACCATATATTTT. It is translated as CASSWNRVSGNTIYF. The chain recombines TRBV7-2 with TRBJ1-3; a possible D gene is TRBD1 (6 bases). Per the germline V gene, CDR1 is SGHTA and CDR2 is FQGNSA. Trimming left V 4 bases short and J 0 bases short, with 10 bases between. This CDR3 has 15 residues.

This clone appeared once. The chain is built from TRBV11-3 and TRBJ1-1; D gene uncertain. V dropped 0 bases and J dropped 1 base, with 6 bases sitting between them. CDR3 length: 14 residues. Looked up from germline, CDR1 is SGHNT and CDR2 is YENEEA. The CDR3 reads CASSLEEGNTEAFF. The CDR3 nucleotides are TGTGCCAGCAGCTTAGAAGAGGGGAACACTGAAGCTTTCTTT.

The chain carries TRBV19 and TRBJ2-2; perhaps TRBD1 as D (5 bases). Per germline, CDR1 LNHDA and CDR2 SQIVND (reference sequence). Trimming removed 9 bases at V and 4 bases at J, with 21 bases between. The CDR3 has 16 residues. In DNA, the CDR3 is TGTGCCAGCGTCCGTGCGGCAGGGATAAGCACCGGGGAGCTGTTTTTT. The encoded protein is CASVRAAGISTGELFF. Using reference TRBV19 and TRBJ2-2 for the parts outside the CDR3, the full variable domain is DGGITQSPKYLFRKEGQNVTLSCEQNLNHDAMYWYRQDPGQGLRLIYYSQIVNDFQKGDIAEGYSVSREKKESFPLTVTSAQKNPTAFYLCASVRAAGISTGELFFGEGSRLTVL.

The J gene is TRBJ2-1, the V gene TRBV14; TRBD2 matches at 8 bases. The V gene end was trimmed by 8 bases and the J gene end by 7 bases; junction bases not matched to a gene: 4. Per the germline V gene, CDR1 is SGHDN and CDR2 is FVKESK. The CDR3 sequence is 12 residues long. In nucleotides, the CDR3 is TGTGCCAGCGCGGGGGGCTGGAATGAGCAGTTCTTC. Translating gives CASAGGWNEQFF.